This TCR beta chain was retrieved from a study of blood T cell repertoires in COVID-19. Only in-frame clones appear in the TCRdb table, and some are missing; sequencing was by immunoSEQ multiplex PCR. The sample contains about 120,000 clones, about 89% of which appear only once. Trimming took 5 bases from V and 0 from J; bases not matched to a gene: 4. This CDR3 region has 15 residues. Germline assignment: CDR1 LNHDA and CDR2 SQIVND (reference sequence). The V call is TRBV19, the J call TRBJ2-3; 8 bases line up with TRBD2. Sequencing was performed on peripheral blood. The TCR sequence derives from a human donor with acute or convalescent COVID-19. The donor label of this sample is uncertain. The CDR3: CASSETSGSTDTQYF. The DNA for the CDR3 is TGTGCCAGTAGTGAAACTAGCGGTAGCACAGATACGCAGTATTTT.